These T cell receptor beta chains were read from a single sample in a study of cytomegalovirus exposure and HLA in healthy donors. The table came from immunoSEQ multiplex PCR; TCRdb's copy has only in-frame clones and leaves some out. Of hundreds of thousands of clones in the sample, about 80% are singletons; the top ten hold 2.5% to 3%. The sample was PBMCs. These receptors were obtained from a woman aged 55-75 years in good health and CMV-seropositive. CDR3s include the opening cysteine and the closing phenylalanine or tryptophan. The D gene is left open where the match is weak. Rows may omit the clone size; those that give it use once, few, many or a size class.

d_gene: TRBD2; abundance: -; v_gene: TRBV7-6; j_gene: TRBJ2-2; CDR3nt: TGTGCCAGCAGCTTTTACTCCCTAGCGGGAGTTGCCGGGGAGCTGTTTTTT; CDR3aa: CASSFYSLAGVAGELFF
d_gene: -; abundance: once; v_gene: TRBV27; j_gene: TRBJ1-2; CDR3nt: TGTGCCAGCAGGGCCACAGGGTCCAATGGCTACACCTTC; CDR3aa: CASRATGSNGYTF
d_gene: TRBD2; abundance: -; v_gene: TRBV5-1; j_gene: TRBJ2-1; CDR3nt: TGCGCCAGCAGCTGGACTAGCGGGAGGGCCGGAGGTGAGCAGTTCTTC; CDR3aa: CASSWTSGRAGGEQFF
d_gene: TRBD1; abundance: -; v_gene: TRBV28; j_gene: TRBJ1-2; CDR3nt: TGTGCCAGCACCCCGACAGGGGGGGACTATGGCTACACCTTC; CDR3aa: CASTPTGGDYGYTF
d_gene: -; abundance: -; v_gene: TRBV30; j_gene: TRBJ2-7; CDR3nt: TGTGCCTGGAGCAGGGGCCCCTACGAGCAGTACTTC; CDR3aa: CAWSRGPYEQYF
d_gene: -; abundance: -; v_gene: TRBV6-5; j_gene: TRBJ2-7; CDR3nt: TGTGCCAGCAGTTACAACTACGAGCAGTACTTC; CDR3aa: CASSYNYEQYF
d_gene: -; abundance: -; v_gene: TRBV6-5; j_gene: TRBJ2-7; CDR3nt: TGTGCCAGCAGGGGGGCAGTCTCCTACGAGCAGTACTTC; CDR3aa: CASRGAVSYEQYF
d_gene: -; abundance: -; v_gene: TRBV19; j_gene: TRBJ2-7; CDR3nt: TGTGCCAGCCTCCCCGGAGGGGAGGGGGCCTACGAGCAGTACTTC; CDR3aa: CASLPGGEGAYEQYF
d_gene: -; abundance: -; v_gene: TRBV7-8; j_gene: TRBJ1-6; CDR3nt: TGTGCCAGCAGCCTTCACGGAGACTCACCCCTCCACTTT; CDR3aa: CASSLHGDSPLHF
d_gene: TRBD1; abundance: -; v_gene: TRBV2; j_gene: TRBJ2-3; CDR3nt: TGTGCCAGCAGTGATCACGGGACAGGGAGGGCAGATACGCAGTATTTT; CDR3aa: CASSDHGTGRADTQYF
d_gene: TRBD1; abundance: -; v_gene: TRBV7-2; j_gene: TRBJ1-2; CDR3nt: TGTGCCAGCAGCCCCACCCCCCCCGCGACAGGGAACTATGGCTACACCTTC; CDR3aa: CASSPTPPATGNYGYTF
d_gene: -; abundance: once; v_gene: TRBV6-6; j_gene: TRBJ1-1; CDR3nt: TGTGCCAGCACACACGGGGGGGCCATGAACACTGAAGCTTTCTTT; CDR3aa: CASTHGGAMNTEAFF
d_gene: -; abundance: -; v_gene: TRBV5-1; j_gene: TRBJ2-7; CDR3nt: TGCGCCAGCAGCGCGATGGACATAGCCTACGAGCAGTACTTC; CDR3aa: CASSAMDIAYEQYF
d_gene: TRBD1; abundance: -; v_gene: TRBV4-1; j_gene: TRBJ2-1; CDR3nt: TGCGCCAGCAGCCAAGCCGGGACAGGGGCCTACAATGAGCAGTTCTTC; CDR3aa: CASSQAGTGAYNEQFF
d_gene: TRBD1; abundance: -; v_gene: TRBV11-2; j_gene: TRBJ2-2; CDR3nt: TGTGCCAGCAGCCTTGGACAGGGTGGTCGAACCGGGGAGCTGTTTTTT; CDR3aa: CASSLGQGGRTGELFF
d_gene: TRBD2; abundance: -; v_gene: TRBV5-5; j_gene: TRBJ2-7; CDR3nt: TGTGCCAGCAGCCGGGCACTAGCGGGAGTGAGGGAGCAGTACTTC; CDR3aa: CASSRALAGVREQYF
d_gene: -; abundance: -; v_gene: TRBV4-2; j_gene: TRBJ2-7; CDR3nt: TGTGCCAGCAGCCAAGCACTCGGGTTTATCTACGAGCAGTACTTC; CDR3aa: CASSQALGFIYEQYF
d_gene: -; abundance: once; v_gene: TRBV7-7; j_gene: TRBJ1-3; CDR3nt: TGTGCCAGCAGCCTCCACAGGGATGGAAACACCATATATTTT; CDR3aa: CASSLHRDGNTIYF
d_gene: -; abundance: -; v_gene: TRBV28; j_gene: TRBJ1-2; CDR3nt: TGTGCCAGCAGTGCGGAGGGCTACACCTTC; CDR3aa: CASSAEGYTF
d_gene: TRBD1; abundance: -; v_gene: TRBV18; j_gene: TRBJ1-3; CDR3nt: TGTGCCAGCTCGAGGGGAACCGGGCAGGGGGCCAACACCATATATTTT; CDR3aa: CASSRGTGQGANTIYF
d_gene: TRBD2; abundance: -; v_gene: TRBV7-2; j_gene: TRBJ2-1; CDR3nt: TGTGCCAGCAGCCGACTAGCGGTTAGCTCCTACAATGAGCAGTTCTTC; CDR3aa: CASSRLAVSSYNEQFF
d_gene: -; abundance: few; v_gene: TRBV6-6; j_gene: TRBJ2-1; CDR3nt: TGTGCCAGCAGTTACGACAGGTACAATGAGCAGTTCTTC; CDR3aa: CASSYDRYNEQFF
d_gene: TRBD2; abundance: -; v_gene: TRBV19; j_gene: TRBJ2-1; CDR3nt: TGTGCCAGTAGCGGGGGGACTGAGTACAATGAGCAGTTCTTC; CDR3aa: CASSGGTEYNEQFF
d_gene: -; abundance: -; v_gene: TRBV30; j_gene: TRBJ1-3; CDR3nt: TGTGCCTGGGGCACAGGGAGCTCTGGAAACACCATATATTTT; CDR3aa: CAWGTGSSGNTIYF
d_gene: -; abundance: -; v_gene: TRBV29-1; j_gene: TRBJ2-7; CDR3nt: TGCAGCGTTGATGGGGCCAGCCACGAGCAGTACTTC; CDR3aa: CSVDGASHEQYF
d_gene: TRBD1; abundance: -; v_gene: TRBV5-6; j_gene: TRBJ1-2; CDR3nt: TGTGCCAGCAGGGACAGGGGGAACTATGGCTACACCTTC; CDR3aa: CASRDRGNYGYTF
d_gene: -; abundance: -; v_gene: TRBV10-3; j_gene: TRBJ2-1; CDR3nt: TGTGCCATCAGTGAGTCCCCAAGACAGGGAGGCTACAATGAGCAGTTCTTC; CDR3aa: CAISESPRQGGYNEQFF
d_gene: -; abundance: -; v_gene: TRBV7-2; j_gene: TRBJ2-7; CDR3nt: TGTGCCAGCAGCGCGCGGCTTTTTGGCGAGCAGTACTTC; CDR3aa: CASSARLFGEQYF
d_gene: TRBD1; abundance: -; v_gene: TRBV6-1; j_gene: TRBJ1-1; CDR3nt: TGTGCCAGCAGTAGACAGGGTATGAACACTGAAGCTTTCTTT; CDR3aa: CASSRQGMNTEAFF
d_gene: TRBD1; abundance: -; v_gene: TRBV5-1; j_gene: TRBJ1-2; CDR3nt: TGCGCCAGCAGCCTAGGACAGGGGGCGATTGATGGCTACACCTTC; CDR3aa: CASSLGQGAIDGYTF
d_gene: -; abundance: few; v_gene: TRBV15; j_gene: TRBJ1-5; CDR3nt: TGTGCCACCAGCAGAGTAGGTAAAGACAGTGTCGCCCAGCCCCAGCATTTT; CDR3aa: CATSRVGKDSVAQPQHF
d_gene: TRBD1; abundance: few; v_gene: TRBV7-9; j_gene: TRBJ2-1; CDR3nt: TGTGCCAGCAGCTTAGCCCAGGGGGTCCTCAATGAGCAGTTCTTC; CDR3aa: CASSLAQGVLNEQFF
d_gene: TRBD2; abundance: -; v_gene: TRBV9; j_gene: TRBJ2-5; CDR3nt: TGTGCCAGCAGCGCGGTAGCGGGGGAGACCCAGTACTTC; CDR3aa: CASSAVAGETQYF
d_gene: TRBD2; abundance: -; v_gene: TRBV6-1; j_gene: TRBJ2-1; CDR3nt: TGTGCCAGCAGTGAGCCGGGACTAGCCTTCAATGAGCAGTTCTTC; CDR3aa: CASSEPGLAFNEQFF
d_gene: -; abundance: few; v_gene: TRBV6-4; j_gene: TRBJ2-4; CDR3nt: TGTGCCAGCAGTGATTACGGGTTGCTAACCAAAAACATTCAGTACTTC; CDR3aa: CASSDYGLLTKNIQYF
d_gene: TRBD1; abundance: -; v_gene: TRBV19; j_gene: TRBJ1-5; CDR3nt: TGTGCCAGTAGTACCAGACAGGGAGGTCAGCCCCAGCATTTT; CDR3aa: CASSTRQGGQPQHF
d_gene: TRBD1; abundance: -; v_gene: TRBV11-2; j_gene: TRBJ2-5; CDR3nt: TGTGCCAGCAGCTTAGGTCCGACAGGGGGCAGGGAGACCCAGTACTTC; CDR3aa: CASSLGPTGGRETQYF
d_gene: -; abundance: -; v_gene: TRBV12-2; j_gene: TRBJ1-1; CDR3nt: TGTGCAAGTCGCTTTAGGTGGATCAGAGGGAACACTGAAGCTTTCTTT; CDR3aa: CASRFRWIRGNTEAFF
d_gene: -; abundance: -; v_gene: TRBV7-2; j_gene: TRBJ2-1; CDR3nt: TGTGCCAGCAGCTTAGCGAGCCCCTACAATGAGCAGTTCTTC; CDR3aa: CASSLASPYNEQFF
d_gene: -; abundance: once; v_gene: TRBV6-1; j_gene: TRBJ1-5; CDR3nt: TGTGCCAGCAGCGGAGTCAATCAGCCCCAGCATTTT; CDR3aa: CASSGVNQPQHF
d_gene: TRBD1; abundance: -; v_gene: TRBV27; j_gene: TRBJ2-7; CDR3nt: TGTGCCAGCAGTTTAGGGGCGGGACAGGGGTTCTACGAGCAGTACTTC; CDR3aa: CASSLGAGQGFYEQYF
d_gene: -; abundance: once; v_gene: TRBV7-8; j_gene: TRBJ1-1; CDR3nt: TGTGCCAGCAGCTTAAGTCCAGGGGCCCCAATTAACACTGAAGCTTTCTTT; CDR3aa: CASSLSPGAPINTEAFF
d_gene: -; abundance: many; v_gene: TRBV5-6; j_gene: TRBJ1-4; CDR3nt: TGTGCCAGCAGCTTGGCACAGGGCGGTGGAAAACTGTTTTTT; CDR3aa: CASSLAQGGGKLFF
d_gene: -; abundance: once; v_gene: TRBV11-3; j_gene: TRBJ2-7; CDR3nt: TGTGCCAGCAGCCGACGATCAGGGGCCGAGCAGTACTTC; CDR3aa: CASSRRSGAEQYF